This TCR beta chain is from a study of cytomegalovirus exposure and HLA in healthy donors. V lost 5 bases to trimming and J lost 0 bases, with 13 bases between them. CDR1 MNHEY and CDR2 SVGAGI come from the germline V gene. The length of the CDR3 is 15 residues. The primer mix had 60 Vbeta and 13 Jbeta primers. Only in-frame clones appear in the TCRdb table, and some are missing; sequencing was by immunoSEQ multiplex PCR. This sample has about 140,000 clones; just under 80% occur once, and the top ten carry around 4.8%. The chain recombines TRBV6-5 with TRBJ1-1; TRBD1 is a possible D gene (6 bases). The material sequenced was PBMCs. The clonotype was recovered from a man under 40 in good health. The CDR3, as DNA: TGTGCCAGCAGTCCTTGGACAGCAATGAACACTGAAGCTTTCTTT. It specifies CASSPWTAMNTEAFF.